The entry that follows covers one T cell receptor beta chain sequence. This clone was detected only a few times. Its cognate antigen has yet to be identified. Base qualities are not recorded, but no much larger clone differs from it by a single base. This entry belongs to a study of technical replicates of blood from a few donors (dated by TCRdb to about 2017). Library preparation employed the immunoSEQ multiplex PCR assay. As stored in TCRdb, this immuneACCESS dataset retains in-frame rearrangements with V and J assigned. A fraction of the clones does not appear; measured against another copy, unresolved V genes explain less than half of the discrepancy, and the remainder lacks a known reason. This sample holds about 80,000 clones; 94% were observed only once. Jointly, the top ten make up around 0.37% of the sample. V lost 6 bases and J lost 3 bases, and the count of bases not matched to a germline gene is 1. Taken from the germline V gene (reference sequence), the CDR1 and CDR2 loops are SEHNR and FQNEAQ. Reading from cysteine to phenylalanine, the CDR3 counts 12 amino acids. Only the CDR3 portion is preserved as DNA: 36 bases, with reading frame beginning at the first base.

The receptor chain draws on TRBV7-9 and TRBJ1-1; TRBD1 lines up with 7 middle nucleotides. Sequenced: T cells isolated from PBMCs. This sequence was found in a human donor in good health. The sequenced DNA: TGTGCCAGCAGGACAGGGTACACTGAAGCTTTCTTT. The encoded protein is CASRTGYTEAFF.